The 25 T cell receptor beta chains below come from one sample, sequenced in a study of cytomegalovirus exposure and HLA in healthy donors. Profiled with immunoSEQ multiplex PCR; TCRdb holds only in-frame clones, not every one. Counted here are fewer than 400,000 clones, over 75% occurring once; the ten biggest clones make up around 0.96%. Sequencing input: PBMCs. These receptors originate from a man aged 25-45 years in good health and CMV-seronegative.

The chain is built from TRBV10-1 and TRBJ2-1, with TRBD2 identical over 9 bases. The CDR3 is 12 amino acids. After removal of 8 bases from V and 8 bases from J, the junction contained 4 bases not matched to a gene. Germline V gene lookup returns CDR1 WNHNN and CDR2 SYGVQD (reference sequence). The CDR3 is CASGGTSYEQFF. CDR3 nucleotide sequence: TGCGCCAGCGGAGGGACTAGCTATGAGCAGTTCTTC.

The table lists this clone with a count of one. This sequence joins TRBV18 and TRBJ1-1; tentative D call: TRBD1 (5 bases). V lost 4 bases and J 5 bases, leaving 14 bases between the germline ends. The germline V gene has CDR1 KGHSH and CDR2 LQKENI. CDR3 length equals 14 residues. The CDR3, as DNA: TGTGCCAGCTCACGGGGGACCCGGGAGACTGAAGCTTTCTTT. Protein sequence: CASSRGTRETEAFF.

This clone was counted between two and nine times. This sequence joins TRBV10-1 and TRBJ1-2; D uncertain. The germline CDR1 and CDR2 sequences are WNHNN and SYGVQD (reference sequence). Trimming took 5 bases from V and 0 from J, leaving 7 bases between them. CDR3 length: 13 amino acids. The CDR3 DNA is TGCGCCAGCAGTCGGGGATCTAACTATGGCTACACCTTC. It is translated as CASSRGSNYGYTF.

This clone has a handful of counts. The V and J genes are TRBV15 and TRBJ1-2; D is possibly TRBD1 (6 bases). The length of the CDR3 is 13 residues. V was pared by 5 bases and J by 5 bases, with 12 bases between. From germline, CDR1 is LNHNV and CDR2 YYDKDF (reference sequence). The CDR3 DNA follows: TGTGCCACCAGCCGGACAGAAAGTTATGGCTACACCTTC. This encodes CATSRTESYGYTF. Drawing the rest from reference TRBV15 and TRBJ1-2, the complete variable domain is DAMVIQNPRYQVTQFGKPVTLSCSQTLNHNVMYWYQQKSSQAPKLLFHYYDKDFNNEADTPDNFQSRRPNTSFCFLDIRSPGLGDTAMYLCATSRTESYGYTFGSGTRLTVV.

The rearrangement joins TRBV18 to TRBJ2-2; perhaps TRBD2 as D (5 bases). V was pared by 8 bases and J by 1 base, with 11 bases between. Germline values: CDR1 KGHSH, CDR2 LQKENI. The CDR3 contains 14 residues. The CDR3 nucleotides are TGTGCCAGCCTGCCTGGACTGAACACCGGGGAGCTGTTTTTT. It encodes CASLPGLNTGELFF.

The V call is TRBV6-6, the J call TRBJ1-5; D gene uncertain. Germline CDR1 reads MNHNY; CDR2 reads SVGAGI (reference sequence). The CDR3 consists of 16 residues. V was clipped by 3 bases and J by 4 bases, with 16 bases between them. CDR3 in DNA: TGTGCCAGCAGTTATCACGGGGAAGGTCGGAATCAGCCCCAGCATTTT. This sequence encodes CASSYHGEGRNQPQHF.

CDR3 DNA sequence: TGTGCCAGCAGCTCGGGACAGGGTGAAACCGGGGAGCTGTTTTTT. It is translated as CASSSGQGETGELFF. The rearrangement links TRBV7-6 to TRBJ2-2; 9 positions agree with TRBD1. CDR1 is SGHVS and CDR2 is FNYEAQ in the germline V gene. The CDR3 consists of 15 residues. The V segment lost 4 bases and the J segment 5 bases; nucleotides outside the gene matches: 5.

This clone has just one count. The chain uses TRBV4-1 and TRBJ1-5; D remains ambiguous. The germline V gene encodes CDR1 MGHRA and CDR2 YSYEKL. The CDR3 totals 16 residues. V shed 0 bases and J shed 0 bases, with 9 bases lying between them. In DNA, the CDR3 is TGCGCCAGCAGCCAAGAGAAGACAAGTAGCAATCAGCCCCAGCATTTT. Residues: CASSQEKTSSNQPQHF.

This CDR3 is CASSISGKGTDTQYF. The CDR3 coding sequence is TGTGCCAGCAGCATAAGCGGGAAGGGCACAGATACGCAGTATTTT. The V gene is TRBV6-1, the J gene TRBJ2-3; 7 bases match TRBD2. This CDR3 is built from 15 residues. Germline V lookup: CDR1 MNHNS, CDR2 SASEGT. The ends lost 6 bases at V and 1 base at J; junction bases unmatched: 7.

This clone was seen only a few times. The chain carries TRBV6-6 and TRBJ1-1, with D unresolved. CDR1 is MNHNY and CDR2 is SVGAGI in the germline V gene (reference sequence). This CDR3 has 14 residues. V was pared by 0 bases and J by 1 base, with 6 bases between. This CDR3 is CASSYSRANTEAFF. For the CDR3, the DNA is TGTGCCAGCAGTTACTCGAGGGCGAACACTGAAGCTTTCTTT.

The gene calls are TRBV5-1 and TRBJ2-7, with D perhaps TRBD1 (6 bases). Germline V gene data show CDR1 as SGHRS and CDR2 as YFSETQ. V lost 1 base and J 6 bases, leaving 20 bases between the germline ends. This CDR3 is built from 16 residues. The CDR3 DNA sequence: TGCGCCAGCAGCTTGATCCGGGACACCATGGCTCGCGAGCAGTACTTC. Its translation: CASSLIRDTMAREQYF.

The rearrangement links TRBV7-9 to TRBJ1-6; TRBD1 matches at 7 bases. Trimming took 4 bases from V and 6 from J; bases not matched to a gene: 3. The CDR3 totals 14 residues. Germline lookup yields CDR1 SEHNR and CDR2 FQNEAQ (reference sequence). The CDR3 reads CASSSGQPNSPLHF. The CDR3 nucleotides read TGTGCCAGCAGCTCGGGACAGCCTAATTCACCCCTCCACTTT.

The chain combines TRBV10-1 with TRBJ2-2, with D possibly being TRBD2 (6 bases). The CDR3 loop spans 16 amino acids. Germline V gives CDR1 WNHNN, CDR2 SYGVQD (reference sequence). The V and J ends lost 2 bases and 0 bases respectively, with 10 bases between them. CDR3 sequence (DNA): TGCGCCAGCAGTGAGAGGCGGACTACGAACACCGGGGAGCTGTTTTTT. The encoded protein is CASSERRTTNTGELFF.

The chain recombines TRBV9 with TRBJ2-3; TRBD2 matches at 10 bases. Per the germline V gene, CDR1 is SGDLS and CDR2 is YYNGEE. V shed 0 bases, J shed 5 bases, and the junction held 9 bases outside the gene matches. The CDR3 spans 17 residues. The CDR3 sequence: CASSVEGGLAVRDTQYF. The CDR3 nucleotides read TGTGCCAGCAGCGTAGAGGGTGGACTAGCGGTGCGAGATACGCAGTATTTT.

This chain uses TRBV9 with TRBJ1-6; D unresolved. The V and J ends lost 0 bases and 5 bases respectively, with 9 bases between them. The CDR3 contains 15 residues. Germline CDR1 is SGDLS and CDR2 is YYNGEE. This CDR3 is CASSVGLLDNSPLHF. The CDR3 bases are TGTGCCAGCAGCGTAGGCCTACTGGATAATTCACCCCTCCACTTT.

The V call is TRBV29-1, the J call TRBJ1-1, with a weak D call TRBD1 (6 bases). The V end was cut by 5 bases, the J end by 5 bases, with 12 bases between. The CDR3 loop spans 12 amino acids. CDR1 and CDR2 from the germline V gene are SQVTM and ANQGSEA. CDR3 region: CSVPDSGTEAFF. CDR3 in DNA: TGCAGCGTTCCGGACAGTGGGACTGAAGCTTTCTTT. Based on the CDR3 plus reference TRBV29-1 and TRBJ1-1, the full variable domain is SAVISQKPSRDICQRGTSLTIQCQVDSQVTMMFWYRQQPGQSLTLIATANQGSEATYESGFVIDKFPISRPNLTFSTLTVSNMSPEDSSIYLCSVPDSGTEAFFGQGTRLTVV.

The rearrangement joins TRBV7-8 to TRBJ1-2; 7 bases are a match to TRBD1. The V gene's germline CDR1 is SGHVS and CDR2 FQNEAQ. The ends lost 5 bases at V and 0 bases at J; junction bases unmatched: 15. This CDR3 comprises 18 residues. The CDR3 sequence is CASSAGQVPTQPNYGYTF. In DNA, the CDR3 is TGTGCCAGCAGCGCCGGACAGGTGCCAACCCAACCTAACTATGGCTACACCTTC.

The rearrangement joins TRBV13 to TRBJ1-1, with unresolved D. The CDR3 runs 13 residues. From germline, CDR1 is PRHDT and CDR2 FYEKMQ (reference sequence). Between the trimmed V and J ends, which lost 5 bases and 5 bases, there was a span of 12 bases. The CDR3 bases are TGTGCCAGCAGCAACTATCCGGGGACTGAAGCTTTCTTT. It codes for CASSNYPGTEAFF.

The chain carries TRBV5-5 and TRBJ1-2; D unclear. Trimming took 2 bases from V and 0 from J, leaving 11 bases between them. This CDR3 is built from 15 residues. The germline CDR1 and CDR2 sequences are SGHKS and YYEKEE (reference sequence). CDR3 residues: CASSFGGGTNYGYTF. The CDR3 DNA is TGTGCCAGCAGCTTCGGAGGCGGGACTAACTATGGCTACACCTTC.

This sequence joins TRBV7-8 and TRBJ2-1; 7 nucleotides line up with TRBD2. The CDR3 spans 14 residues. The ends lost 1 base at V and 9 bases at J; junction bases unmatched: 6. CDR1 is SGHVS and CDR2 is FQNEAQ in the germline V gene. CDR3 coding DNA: TGTGCCAGCAGCTTAGGGTCTAGCGGCCTTGAGCAGTTCTTC. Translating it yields CASSLGSSGLEQFF.

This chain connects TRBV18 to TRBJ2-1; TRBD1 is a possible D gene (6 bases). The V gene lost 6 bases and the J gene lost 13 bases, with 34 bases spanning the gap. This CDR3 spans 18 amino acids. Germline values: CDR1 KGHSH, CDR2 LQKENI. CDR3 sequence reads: CASSPIVSETGDGWRQFF. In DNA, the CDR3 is TGTGCCAGCTCGCCAATTGTCTCCGAGACAGGAGACGGGTGGCGACAGTTCTTC.

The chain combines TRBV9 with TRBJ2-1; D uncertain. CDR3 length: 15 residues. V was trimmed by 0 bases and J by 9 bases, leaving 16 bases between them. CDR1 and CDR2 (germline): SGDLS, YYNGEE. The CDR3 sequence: CASSVEPLGGREQFF. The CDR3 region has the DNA TGTGCCAGCAGCGTAGAACCCCTCGGCGGCCGTGAGCAGTTCTTC.

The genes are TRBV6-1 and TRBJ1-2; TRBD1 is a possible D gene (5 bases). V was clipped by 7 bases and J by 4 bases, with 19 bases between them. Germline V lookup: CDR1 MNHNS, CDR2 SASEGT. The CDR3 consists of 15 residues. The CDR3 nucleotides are TGTGCCAGCATTCTGACCGCGGGGGGATTCTATGGCTACACCTTC. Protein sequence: CASILTAGGFYGYTF.

The CDR3 spells CASSQELGGYGYTF. CDR3 in DNA: TGTGCCAGCAGCCAAGAGCTAGGGGGCTATGGCTACACCTTC. The rearrangement joins TRBV14 to TRBJ1-2; a possible D gene is TRBD1 (6 bases). Trimming took 0 bases from V and 4 from J, leaving 9 bases between them. The germline CDR1 and CDR2 sequences are SGHDN and FVKESK. This CDR3 comprises 14 residues.

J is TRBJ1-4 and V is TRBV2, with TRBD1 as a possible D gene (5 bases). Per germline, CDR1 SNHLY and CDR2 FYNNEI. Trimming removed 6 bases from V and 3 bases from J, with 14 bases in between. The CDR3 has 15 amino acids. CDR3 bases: TGTGCCAGCAGAGAGCAGGGTTCCCCTAATGAAAAACTGTTTTTT. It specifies CASREQGSPNEKLFF.